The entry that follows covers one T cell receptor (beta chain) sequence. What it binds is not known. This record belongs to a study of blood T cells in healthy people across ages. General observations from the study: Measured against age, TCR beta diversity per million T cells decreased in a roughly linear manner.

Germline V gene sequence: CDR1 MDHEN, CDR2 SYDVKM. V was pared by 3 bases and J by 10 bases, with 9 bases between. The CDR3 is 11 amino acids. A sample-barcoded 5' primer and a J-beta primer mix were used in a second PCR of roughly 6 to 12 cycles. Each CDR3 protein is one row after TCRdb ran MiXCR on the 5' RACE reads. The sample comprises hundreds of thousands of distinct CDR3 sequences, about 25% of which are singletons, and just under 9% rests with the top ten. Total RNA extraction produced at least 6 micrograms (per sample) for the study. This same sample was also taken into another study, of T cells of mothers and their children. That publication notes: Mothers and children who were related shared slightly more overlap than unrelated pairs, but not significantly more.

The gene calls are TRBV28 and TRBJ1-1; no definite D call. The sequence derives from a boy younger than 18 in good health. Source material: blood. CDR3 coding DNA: TGTGCCAGCAGTTTGAGTAGGAGAGCTTTCTTT. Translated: CASSLSRRAFF.